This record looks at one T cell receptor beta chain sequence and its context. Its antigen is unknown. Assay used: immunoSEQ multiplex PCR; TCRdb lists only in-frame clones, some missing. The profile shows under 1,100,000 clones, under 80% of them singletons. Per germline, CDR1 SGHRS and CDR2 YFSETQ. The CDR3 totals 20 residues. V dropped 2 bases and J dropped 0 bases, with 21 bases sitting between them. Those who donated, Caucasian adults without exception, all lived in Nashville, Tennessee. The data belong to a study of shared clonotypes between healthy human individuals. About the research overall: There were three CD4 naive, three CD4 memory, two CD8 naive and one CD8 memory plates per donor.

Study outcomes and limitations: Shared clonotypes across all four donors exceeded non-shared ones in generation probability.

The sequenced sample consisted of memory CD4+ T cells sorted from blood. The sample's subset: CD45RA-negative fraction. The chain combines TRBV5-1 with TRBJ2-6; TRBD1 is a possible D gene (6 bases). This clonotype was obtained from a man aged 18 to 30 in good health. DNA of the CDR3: TGCGCCAGCAGCTTAACAAGACAGGCGGCCTTAAGCTCTGGGGCCAACGTCCTGACTTTC. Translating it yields CASSLTRQAALSSGANVLTF.